This T cell receptor beta chain was captured in a study of cytomegalovirus exposure and HLA in healthy donors. The CDR3 consists of 12 residues. Trimming pared 10 bases from V and 6 bases from J, leaving 13 bases between. CDR1 is SGHVS and CDR2 is FQNEAQ in the germline V gene. Assay: immunoSEQ multiplex PCR; the TCRdb copy retains only in-frame clones and omits some. The data contain tens of thousands of clones, about 93% of them singletons. Comments on this clone: Its antigen is currently unknown.

The donors were part of the validation cohort, which consisted of more than 90 subjects and was separate from the first cohort of hundreds of subjects. Overall study findings and caveats: The study recorded some 160 TCR beta chains that were cytomegalovirus-associated. With high specificity and sensitivity, the classifier reportedly diagnosed cytomegalovirus status. According to a subsequent analysis, TCR clusters from the first cohort were inclined to appear together in the 100 to 150 validation repertoires.

The source material was PBMCs. The chain recombines TRBV7-8 with TRBJ2-4; D uncertain. This receptor was identified in a woman aged 18-29 years in good health and CMV-seronegative. CDR3 residues: CATKTVRNIQYF. CDR3 DNA sequence: TGTGCCACCAAGACTGTCAGAAACATTCAGTACTTC.